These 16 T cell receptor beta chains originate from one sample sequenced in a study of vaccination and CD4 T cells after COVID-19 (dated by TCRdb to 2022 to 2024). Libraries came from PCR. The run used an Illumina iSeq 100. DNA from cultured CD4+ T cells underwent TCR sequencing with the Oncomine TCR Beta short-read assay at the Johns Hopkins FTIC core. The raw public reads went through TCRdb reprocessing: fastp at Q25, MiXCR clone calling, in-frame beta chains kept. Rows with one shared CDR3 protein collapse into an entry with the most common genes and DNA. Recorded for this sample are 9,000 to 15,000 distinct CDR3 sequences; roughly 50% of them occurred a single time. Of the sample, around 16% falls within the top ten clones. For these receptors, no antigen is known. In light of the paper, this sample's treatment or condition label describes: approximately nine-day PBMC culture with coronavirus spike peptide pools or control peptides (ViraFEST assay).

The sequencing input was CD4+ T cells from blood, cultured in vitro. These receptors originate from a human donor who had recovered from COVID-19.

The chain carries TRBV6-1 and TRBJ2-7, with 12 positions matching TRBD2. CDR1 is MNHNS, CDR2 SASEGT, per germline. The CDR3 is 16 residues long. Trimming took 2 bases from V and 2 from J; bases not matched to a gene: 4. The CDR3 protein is CASSETASGRAYEQYF. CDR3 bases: TGTGCCAGCAGTGAAACGGCTAGCGGGAGGGCCTACGAGCAGTACTTC.

This CDR3 is CATRAINNSPLHF. The DNA for the CDR3 is TGTGCCACCCGGGCCATTAATAATTCACCCCTCCACTTT. The chain uses TRBV15 and TRBJ1-6; unclear D gene. The CDR3 consists of 13 residues. With 8 bases removed from V and 5 bases from J, the gap between germline ends came to 10 bases. Looked up from germline, CDR1 is LNHNV and CDR2 is YYDKDF (reference sequence).

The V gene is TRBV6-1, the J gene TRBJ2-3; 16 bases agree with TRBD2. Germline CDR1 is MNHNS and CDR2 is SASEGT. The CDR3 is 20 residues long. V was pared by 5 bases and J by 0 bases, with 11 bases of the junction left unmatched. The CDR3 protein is CASSPNTGTSGRASTDTQYF. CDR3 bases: TGTGCCAGCAGTCCAAACACCGGGACTAGCGGGAGGGCTAGCACAGATACGCAGTATTTT.

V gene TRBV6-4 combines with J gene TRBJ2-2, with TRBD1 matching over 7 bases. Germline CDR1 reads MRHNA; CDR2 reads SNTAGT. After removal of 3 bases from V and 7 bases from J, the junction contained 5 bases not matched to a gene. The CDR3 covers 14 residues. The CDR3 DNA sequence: TGTGCCAGCAGTGATGGGACAGACAGCGGGGAGCTGTTTTTT. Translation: CASSDGTDSGELFF.

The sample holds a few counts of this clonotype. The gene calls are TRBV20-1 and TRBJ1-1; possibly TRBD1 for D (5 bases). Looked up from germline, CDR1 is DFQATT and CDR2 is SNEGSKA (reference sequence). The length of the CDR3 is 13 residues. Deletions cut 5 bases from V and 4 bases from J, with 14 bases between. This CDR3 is CSAYRGPGTEAFF. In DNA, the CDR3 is TGCAGTGCTTACCGGGGACCGGGCACTGAAGCTTTCTTT.

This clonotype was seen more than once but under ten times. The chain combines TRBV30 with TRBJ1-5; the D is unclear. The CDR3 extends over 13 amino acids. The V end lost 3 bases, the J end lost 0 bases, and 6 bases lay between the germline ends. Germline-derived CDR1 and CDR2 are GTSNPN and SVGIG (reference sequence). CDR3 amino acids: CAWSDDSNQPQHF. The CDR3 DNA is TGTGCCTGGAGCGACGATAGCAATCAGCCCCAGCATTTT.

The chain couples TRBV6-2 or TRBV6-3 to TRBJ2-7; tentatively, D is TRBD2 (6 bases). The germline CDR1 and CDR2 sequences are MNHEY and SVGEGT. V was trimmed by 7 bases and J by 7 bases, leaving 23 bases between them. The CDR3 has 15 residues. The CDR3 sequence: CASTPRGGLDGEQYF. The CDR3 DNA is TGTGCCAGCACCCCCCGTGGGGGACTCGACGGGGAGCAGTACTTC.

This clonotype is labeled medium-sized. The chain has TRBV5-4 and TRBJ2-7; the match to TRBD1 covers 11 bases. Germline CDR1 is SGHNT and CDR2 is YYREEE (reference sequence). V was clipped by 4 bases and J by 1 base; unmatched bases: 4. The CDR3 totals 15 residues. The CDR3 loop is CASSLGTGGSYEQYF. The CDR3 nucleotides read TGTGCCAGCAGCCTCGGGACAGGGGGGTCCTACGAGCAGTACTTC.

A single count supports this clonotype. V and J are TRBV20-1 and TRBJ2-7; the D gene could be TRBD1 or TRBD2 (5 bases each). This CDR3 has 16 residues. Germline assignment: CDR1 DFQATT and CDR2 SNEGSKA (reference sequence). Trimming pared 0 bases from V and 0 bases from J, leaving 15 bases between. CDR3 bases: TGCAGTGCTAGAGATCTCTGGGACGGTTCCTCCTACGAGCAGTACTTC. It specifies CSARDLWDGSSYEQYF.

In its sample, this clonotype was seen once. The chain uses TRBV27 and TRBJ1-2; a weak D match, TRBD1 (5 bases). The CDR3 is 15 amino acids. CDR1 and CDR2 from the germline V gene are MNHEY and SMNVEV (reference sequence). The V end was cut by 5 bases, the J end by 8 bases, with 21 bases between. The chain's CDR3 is CASSRLVRGEEGYTF. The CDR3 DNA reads TGTGCCAGCAGTCGCCTCGTGAGGGGTGAGGAGGGCTACACCTTC.

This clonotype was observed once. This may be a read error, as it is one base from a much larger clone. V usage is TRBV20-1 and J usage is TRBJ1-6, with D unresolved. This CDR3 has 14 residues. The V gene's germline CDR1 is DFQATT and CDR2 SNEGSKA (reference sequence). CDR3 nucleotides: TGCGGTGCTCCAGACCGGTTATATAATTCACCCCTCCACTTT. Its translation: CGAPDRLYNSPLHF.

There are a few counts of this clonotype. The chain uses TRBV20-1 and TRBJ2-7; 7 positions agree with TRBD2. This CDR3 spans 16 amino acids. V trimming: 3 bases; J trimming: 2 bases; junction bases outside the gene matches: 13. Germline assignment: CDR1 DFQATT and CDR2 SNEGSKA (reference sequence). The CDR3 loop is CSASRTGGRIPYEQYF. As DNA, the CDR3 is TGCAGTGCTAGTCGCACCGGGGGGAGAATTCCCTACGAGCAGTACTTC.

This chain's CDR3 is CASGLGILGRPSFYEQYF. The CDR3 DNA is TGTGCTAGTGGTTTGGGGATCTTAGGAAGGCCGTCATTCTACGAGCAGTACTTC. This chain links TRBV12-5 with TRBJ2-7; D call uncertain. Trimming shortened V by 1 base and J by 3 bases, and 22 bases separated the two germline ends. CDR1 and CDR2 from the germline V gene are LGHNT and FRNRAP. The CDR3 extends over 18 amino acids.

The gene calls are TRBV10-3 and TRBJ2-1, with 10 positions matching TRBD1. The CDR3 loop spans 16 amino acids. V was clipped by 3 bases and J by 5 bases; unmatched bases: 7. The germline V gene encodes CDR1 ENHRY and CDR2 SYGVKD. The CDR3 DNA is TGTGCCATCAGTGATTTTGGGACAGGGGTAAACAATGAGCAGTTCTTC. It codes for CAISDFGTGVNNEQFF.

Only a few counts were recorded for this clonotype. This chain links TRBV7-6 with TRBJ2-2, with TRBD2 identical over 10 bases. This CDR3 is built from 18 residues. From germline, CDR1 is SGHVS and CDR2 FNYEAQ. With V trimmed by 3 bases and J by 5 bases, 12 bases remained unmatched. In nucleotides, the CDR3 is TGTGCCAGCAGCTTTCGGTTTCTAGCGGGAGAGGGGACCGGGGAGCTGTTTTTT. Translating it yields CASSFRFLAGEGTGELFF.

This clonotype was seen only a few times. CDR3 nucleotide sequence: TGTGCCAGCAGCTTGTTGACAGGGGGGAATTCACCCCTCCACTTT. It yields the protein CASSLLTGGNSPLHF. V gene TRBV7-2 combines with J gene TRBJ1-6; the match to TRBD1 covers 9 bases. J was trimmed by 7 bases and V by 3 bases; bases with no gene match: 4. Germline V gives CDR1 SGHTA, CDR2 FQGNSA. The CDR3 loop spans 15 amino acids.